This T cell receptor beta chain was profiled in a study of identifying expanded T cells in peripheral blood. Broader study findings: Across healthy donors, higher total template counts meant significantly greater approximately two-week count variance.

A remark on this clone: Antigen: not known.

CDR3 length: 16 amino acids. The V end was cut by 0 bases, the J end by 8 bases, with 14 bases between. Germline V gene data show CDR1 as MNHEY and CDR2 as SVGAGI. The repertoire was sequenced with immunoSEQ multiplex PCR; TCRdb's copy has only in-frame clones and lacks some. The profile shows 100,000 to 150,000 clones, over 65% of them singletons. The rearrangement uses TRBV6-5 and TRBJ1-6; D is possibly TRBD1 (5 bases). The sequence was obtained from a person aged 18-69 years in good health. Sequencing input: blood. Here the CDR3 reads CASSYSGGGVDSPLHF. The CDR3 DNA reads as TGTGCCAGCAGTTACTCAGGCGGAGGGGTTGATTCACCCCTCCACTTT.